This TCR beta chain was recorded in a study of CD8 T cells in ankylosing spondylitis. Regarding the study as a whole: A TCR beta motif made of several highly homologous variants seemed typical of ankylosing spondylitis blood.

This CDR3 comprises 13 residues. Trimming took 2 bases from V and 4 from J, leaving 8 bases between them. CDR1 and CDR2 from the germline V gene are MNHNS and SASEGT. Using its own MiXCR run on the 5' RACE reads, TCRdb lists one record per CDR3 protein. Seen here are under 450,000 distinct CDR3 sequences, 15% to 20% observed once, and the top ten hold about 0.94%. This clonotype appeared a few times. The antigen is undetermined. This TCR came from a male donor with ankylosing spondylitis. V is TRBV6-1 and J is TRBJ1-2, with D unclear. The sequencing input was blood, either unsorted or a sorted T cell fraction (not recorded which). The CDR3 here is CASSEKGLYGYTF. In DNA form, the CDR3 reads TGTGCCAGCAGTGAAAAGGGTCTCTATGGCTACACCTTC.